One sample yielded the 11 T cell receptor beta chains listed below, sequenced in a study of T-cell reconstitution after alpha-beta-depleted transplantation in children. Construction of the TCRbeta library involved unique molecular identifiers. TCRdb independently ran MiXCR on the PCR reads; one entry per CDR3 protein. This sample has just over 950,000 distinct CDR3 sequences, with about 31% found just once. The input for sequencing was PBMCs, mostly from graft donor cells, taken 360 days after TCRalphabeta/CD19-depleted stem cell transplant. All receptors come from a boy under three years old who had a stem cell transplant for SCID, so the T cells may come from the graft donor.

In its sample, this clonotype was seen a few times. The CDR3, as DNA: TGTGCCAGCAGCTTAATCAGTCGCCCATACGAGCAGTACTTC. Translation: CASSLISRPYEQYF. V and J are TRBV7-9 and TRBJ2-7; D not certain. CDR1 and CDR2 (germline): SEHNR, FQNEAQ (reference sequence). Trimming removed 2 bases from V and 4 bases from J, with 12 bases in between. This CDR3 has 14 residues.

Only a few counts were recorded for this clonotype. The J gene is TRBJ2-7, the V gene TRBV28; 7 bases match TRBD1. The germline V gene encodes CDR1 MDHEN and CDR2 SYDVKM. With 6 bases clipped from V and 1 base from J, the junction kept 6 bases outside the gene matches. CDR3 length: 14 amino acids. CDR3 coding DNA: TGTGCCAGCAGATCAAGGACAGGTTCCTACGAGCAGTACTTC. It encodes CASRSRTGSYEQYF.

The rearrangement joins TRBV10-3 to TRBJ2-3, with D unresolved. The CDR3 consists of 11 residues. Between the trimmed V and J ends, which lost 10 bases and 4 bases, there was a span of 9 bases. From germline, CDR1 is ENHRY and CDR2 SYGVKD. CDR3 loop: CATRVSDTQYF. The CDR3 DNA sequence: TGTGCCACCAGAGTTTCAGATACGCAGTATTTT.

The chain is built from TRBV20-1 and TRBJ2-1; D is unresolved. V lost 1 base and J 7 bases, leaving 20 bases between the germline ends. The CDR3 has 16 residues. Germline assignment: CDR1 DFQATT and CDR2 SNEGSKA (reference sequence). The CDR3 sequence is CSARGVLLPPWNEQFF. CDR3 DNA sequence: TGCAGTGCTAGAGGGGTGCTCCTCCCCCCGTGGAATGAGCAGTTCTTC.

In this sample, this clonotype turned up a few times. V gene TRBV10-2 combines with J gene TRBJ2-7, with no clear D. The V gene's germline CDR1 is WSHSY and CDR2 SAAADI. V lost 1 base to trimming and J lost 1 base, with 11 bases between them. The CDR3 contains 15 residues. The CDR3 sequence is CASSEWQKLSYEQYF. In DNA, the CDR3 is TGCGCCAGCAGTGAGTGGCAGAAGCTTTCCTACGAGCAGTACTTC.

The V and J genes are TRBV29-1 and TRBJ2-3; no definite D call. The ends were cut back, 1 base at V and 4 bases at J, with 9 bases in the middle. Germline V CDR1 and CDR2: SQVTM, ANQGSEA. The CDR3 covers 13 residues. CDR3 region: CSVEGAVADTQYF. The CDR3 bases are TGCAGCGTTGAAGGGGCAGTGGCAGATACGCAGTATTTT.

The chain uses TRBV20-1 and TRBJ2-7; 11 bases line up with TRBD2. The CDR3 sequence is 14 residues long. V lost 4 bases, J lost 4 bases, and 6 bases stayed unmatched. Germline CDR1 DFQATT, CDR2 SNEGSKA (reference sequence). CDR3 sequence: CSAITSGSWYEQYF. The CDR3 bases are TGCAGTGCTATTACTAGCGGGAGCTGGTACGAGCAGTACTTC.

The chain couples TRBV7-8 to TRBJ1-1; D unclear. Looked up from germline, CDR1 is SGHVS and CDR2 is FQNEAQ. This CDR3 contains 15 residues. V was trimmed by 1 base and J by 10 bases, leaving 19 bases between them. CDR3 residues: CASSLGTGGGKGAFF. The CDR3 DNA follows: TGTGCCAGCAGCTTAGGGACTGGCGGAGGGAAGGGAGCTTTCTTT.

The gene calls are TRBV2 and TRBJ2-1; TRBD2 matches at 12 bases. Germline trimming cut 4 bases from V and 4 bases from J; bases unmatched to any gene: 2. The CDR3 has 15 amino acids. The germline gives CDR1 SNHLY, CDR2 FYNNEI. CDR3 sequence reads: CASSGGLAGYNEQFF. The CDR3 DNA follows: TGTGCCAGCAGTGGCGGACTAGCGGGATACAATGAGCAGTTCTTC.

The chain carries TRBV7-2 and TRBJ1-2; no firm D call. The germline V gene encodes CDR1 SGHTA and CDR2 FQGNSA. This CDR3 contains 14 residues. Deletions cut 2 bases from V and 4 bases from J, with 11 bases between. CDR3 coding DNA: TGTGCCAGCAGCTTACTCTCAGCTCTCTATGGCTACACCTTC. This encodes CASSLLSALYGYTF.

The chain has TRBV29-1 and TRBJ2-2; 7 nucleotides agree with TRBD1. The CDR3 totals 15 residues. Germline V CDR1 and CDR2: SQVTM, ANQGSEA. V shed 4 bases and J 4 bases; nucleotides not matched to a gene: 9. CDR3 loop: CSVAGGWGSTGELFF. For the CDR3, the DNA is TGCAGCGTTGCAGGGGGATGGGGAAGCACCGGGGAGCTGTTTTTT.